The rows below give T cell receptor beta chains drawn from one sample of a study of radiation and T cells in renal cell carcinoma. The table came from immunoSEQ multiplex PCR; TCRdb's copy has only in-frame clones and leaves some out. The repertoire holds about 49,000 clones, with approximately 80% as singletons. The material was blood, obtained from a patient whose treatment included radiotherapy and nephrectomy. Every receptor here comes from a woman aged 65 to 85 with renal cell carcinoma. The CDR3 runs from the conserved cysteine through the conserved F or W. Each record gives: J gene, V gene, clone size, D gene, CDR3 protein, CDR3 DNA. A D gene is named only where the DNA matches it firmly. A row's size may be missing; if present it is once, few, many or a size class.

>TRBJ2-7|TRBV15|once|NA
CATSSWGSLSYEQYF
TGTGCCACCAGCAGTTGGGGGTCCCTCTCCTACGAGCAGTACTTC
>TRBJ1-6|TRBV6-4|NA|TRBD1
CASSDTGQGRSPLHF
TGTGCCAGCAGTGACACGGGACAGGGAAGATCACCCCTCCACTTT
>TRBJ2-1|TRBV30|medium-sized|NA
CAWSPSSYEQFF
TGTGCCTGGAGCCCCTCTAGCTATGAGCAGTTCTTC
>TRBJ1-1|TRBV7-9|NA|NA
CASSSQTEAFF
TGTGCCAGCAGCTCCCAGACTGAAGCTTTCTTT
>TRBJ1-1|TRBV14|NA|TRBD1
CASSERRTGGIKGVTEAFF
TGTGCCAGCAGCGAGAGACGGACAGGGGGAATTAAGGGGGTCACTGAAGCTTTCTTT
>TRBJ1-3|TRBV2|NA|NA
CASRGTGRNSGNTIYF
TGTGCCAGCAGGGGGACGGGTAGAAACTCTGGAAACACCATATATTTT
>TRBJ2-1|TRBV9|NA|NA
CASSLEGGGANEQFF
TGTGCCAGCAGCCTCGAGGGAGGGGGGGCCAATGAGCAGTTCTTC
>TRBJ2-1|TRBV5-4|NA|NA
CASSSRGYNEQFF
TGTGCCAGCAGCTCCCGGGGCTACAATGAGCAGTTCTTC
>TRBJ2-7|TRBV7-9|NA|NA
CASSLTRSEQYF
TGTGCCAGCAGCTTAACCCGGTCCGAGCAGTACTTC
>TRBJ2-1|TRBV7-2|NA|TRBD2
CASLSGGPYNEQFF
TGTGCCAGCCTAAGCGGGGGTCCCTACAATGAGCAGTTCTTC
>TRBJ1-1|TRBV5-1|once|TRBD1
CASSHGQGAYTEAFF
TGCGCCAGCAGCCACGGACAGGGGGCTTATACTGAAGCTTTCTTT
>TRBJ1-2|TRBV7-8|NA|NA
CASSLGGGQLNYGYTF
TGTGCCAGCAGCTTAGGGGGAGGACAGCTAAACTATGGCTACACCTTC
>TRBJ1-1|TRBV19|NA|NA
CASSIDQVVTFF
TGTGCCAGTAGTATAGATCAGGTTGTGACTTTCTTT
>TRBJ2-4|TRBV4-1|many|TRBD1
CASSFSGTGENIQYF
TGCGCCAGCAGTTTCTCCGGGACAGGGGAAAACATTCAGTACTTC
>TRBJ2-5|TRBV27|NA|TRBD2
CASSLSGGPQETQYF
TGTGCCAGCAGTTTAAGCGGGGGTCCACAAGAGACCCAGTACTTC
>TRBJ2-3|TRBV11-2|few|NA
CASSLVRGPDTQYF
TGTGCCAGCAGCTTAGTTAGAGGCCCAGATACGCAGTATTTT
>TRBJ1-4|TRBV5-1|medium-sized|TRBD1
CASSSGQGGEKLFF
TGCGCCAGCAGCTCGGGACAGGGCGGAGAAAAACTGTTTTTT
>TRBJ1-1|TRBV5-1|few|NA
CASKKQENTEAFF
TGCGCCAGCAAAAAACAGGAGAACACTGAAGCTTTCTTT
>TRBJ2-4|TRBV7-9|NA|TRBD2
CASSLDGTSGRKNIQYF
TGTGCCAGCAGCTTAGATGGGACTAGCGGGAGAAAAAACATTCAGTACTTC
>TRBJ2-3|TRBV30|NA|TRBD1
CAWKRGRVGGTDTQYF
TGTGCCTGGAAAAGGGGGCGGGTCGGTGGCACAGATACGCAGTATTTT
>TRBJ2-5|TRBV2|NA|NA
CASSEVQTQYF
TGTGCCAGCAGTGAAGTACAGACCCAGTACTTC
>TRBJ1-1|TRBV11-1|once|NA
CASSLIMTEAFF
TGTGCCAGCAGCTTAATAATGACTGAAGCTTTCTTT
>TRBJ2-7|TRBV7-6|NA|NA
CASSLTGDHEQYF
TGTGCCAGCAGCTTAACGGGGGACCACGAGCAGTACTTC
>TRBJ1-2|TRBV2|few|TRBD1
CASRGTGGLYGYTF
TGTGCCAGCAGGGGGACAGGGGGCCTCTATGGCTACACCTTC
>TRBJ1-5|TRBV27|NA|NA
CASSTGTSSNQPQHF
TGTGCCAGCAGCACTGGGACATCCTCTAATCAGCCCCAGCATTTT
>TRBJ1-2|TRBV2|NA|NA
CASSERTEYGYTF
TGTGCCAGCAGTGAACGGACGGAGTATGGCTACACCTTC
>TRBJ1-2|TRBV6-1|NA|NA
CASRTAGNYGYTF
TGTGCCAGCAGGACCGCAGGGAACTATGGCTACACCTTC